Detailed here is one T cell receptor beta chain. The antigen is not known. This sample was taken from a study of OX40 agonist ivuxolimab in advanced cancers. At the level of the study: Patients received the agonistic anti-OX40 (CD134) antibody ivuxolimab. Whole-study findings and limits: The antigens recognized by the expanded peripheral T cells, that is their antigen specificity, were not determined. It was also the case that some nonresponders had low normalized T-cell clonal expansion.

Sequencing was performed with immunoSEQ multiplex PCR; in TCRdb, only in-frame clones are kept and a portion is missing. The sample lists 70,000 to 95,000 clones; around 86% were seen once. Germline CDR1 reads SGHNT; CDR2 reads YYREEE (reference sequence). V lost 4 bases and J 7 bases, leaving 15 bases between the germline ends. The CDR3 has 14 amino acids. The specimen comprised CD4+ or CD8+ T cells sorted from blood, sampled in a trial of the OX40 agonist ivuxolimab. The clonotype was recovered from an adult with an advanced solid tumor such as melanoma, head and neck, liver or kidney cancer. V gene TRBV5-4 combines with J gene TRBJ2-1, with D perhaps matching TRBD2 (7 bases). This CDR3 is CASSPWGGANEQFF. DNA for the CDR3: TGTGCCAGCAGCCCTTGGGGGGGGGCGAATGAGCAGTTCTTC.